Listed here are 22 T cell receptor beta chains from one sample, sequenced in a study of T cells in Graves' hyperthyroidism and ophthalmopathy. RNA transcripts served as the template for amplifying TCR beta CDR3 regions. TCR CDR3 underwent first-round RT-PCR with the HTBI primer set. TCRdb ran MiXCR on the multiplex PCR reads and lists one entry per CDR3 protein. Of roughly 380,000 distinct CDR3 sequences in the sample, about 13% were seen once. The sequenced material came from blood. The receptors were sampled from a man younger than 45 with Graves' hyperthyroidism that later progressed to Graves' ophthalmopathy.

This clonotype was picked up many times. This chain uses TRBV6-5 with TRBJ2-2; no firm D call. Trimming left V 3 bases short and J 6 bases short, with 11 bases between. Germline V gene lookup returns CDR1 MNHEY and CDR2 SVGAGI. This CDR3 spans 14 amino acids. CDR3 DNA sequence: TGTGCCAGCAGTTATCAAAACTCCCCCGGGGAGCTGTTTTTT. Its translation: CASSYQNSPGELFF.

Points on this clonotype: A single base separates this from a much larger clone, so it may be a read error. This sequence joins TRBV6-1 and TRBJ2-1; D remains unclear. CDR1 is MNHNS, CDR2 SASEGT, per germline. The CDR3 totals 14 residues. CDR3 nucleotide sequence: TGTGCCAGCAGTCGAGCTACCTCCTGCAATGAGCAGTTCTTC. Protein: CASSRATSCNEQFF.

In its sample, this clonotype was seen many times. J is TRBJ1-4 and V is TRBV29-1; no firm D call. The germline CDR1 and CDR2 sequences are SQVTM and ANQGSEA. Deletions cut 6 bases from V and 6 bases from J, with 14 bases between. The length of the CDR3 is 13 residues. The CDR3 region has the DNA TGCAGCGTCGGGCGGGCCGGACATGAAAAACTGTTTTTT. Translating gives CSVGRAGHEKLFF.

This clonotype was counted at least ten times. The chain employs TRBV30 and TRBJ2-7; 9 bases map to TRBD1. The V and J ends lost 3 bases and 4 bases, in that order; junction bases with no gene match: 4. This CDR3 spans 13 amino acids. Germline loops: CDR1 GTSNPN, CDR2 SVGIG (reference sequence). The CDR3 coding sequence is TGTGCCTGGAGGGACAGGGGTAAATACGAGCAGTACTTC. Translated, it gives CAWRDRGKYEQYF.

This clonotype appeared many times. The gene calls are TRBV5-1 and TRBJ2-7, with 10 bases that match TRBD1. With V trimmed by 4 bases and J by 5 bases, 6 bases remained unmatched. Germline lookup yields CDR1 SGHRS and CDR2 YFSETQ. The CDR3 length is 14 residues. The CDR3 DNA reads as TGCGCCAGCAGCGGCCTGACAGGGGGCCACGAGCAGTACTTC. Translating it yields CASSGLTGGHEQYF.

Notes on this clonotype: A read error may explain this, as a much larger clone is one base away. The V call is TRBV2, the J call TRBJ1-1; D possibly corresponds to TRBD1 (6 bases). Germline V CDR1 and CDR2: SNHLY, FYNNEI. CDR3 length: 14 amino acids. The CDR3 coding sequence is TGTGCCAGCCGTGAGGGGGACCCTTACACTGAAGCTTTCTTT. Translation: CASREGDPYTEAFF.

This clonotype was seen a handful of times. The chain is built from TRBV28 and TRBJ2-7, with no clear D. The V end lost 4 bases, the J end lost 3 bases, and 7 bases lay between the germline ends. This CDR3 is built from 12 residues. The germline CDR1 and CDR2 sequences are MDHEN and SYDVKM. This chain's CDR3 is CASSSESYEQYF. CDR3 sequence (DNA): TGTGCCAGCAGTTCTGAGAGCTACGAGCAGTACTTC.

Points on this clonotype: Being one base from a much bigger clone, this may be a read error. The rearrangement uses TRBV11-2 and TRBJ2-2, with D possibly matching TRBD2 (5 bases). Germline CDR1 and CDR2: SGHAT and FQNNGV. CDR3 length: 13 amino acids. CDR3 bases: TGTGCCAGCAGCTTAGTGGTCACCGGGGAGCTGTCTTTT. Translated, it gives CASSLVVTGELSF.

This clonotype was found many times. The chain employs TRBV27 and TRBJ1-1, with no clear D. CDR3 size: 13 residues. Germline lookup yields CDR1 MNHEY and CDR2 SMNVEV (reference sequence). Deletions cut 6 bases from V and 5 bases from J, with 13 bases between. Here the CDR3 reads CASRLTRETEAFF. The DNA of the CDR3 is TGTGCCAGCAGATTAACCCGGGAGACTGAAGCTTTCTTT.

The chain uses TRBV11-2 and TRBJ2-7; D possibly corresponds to TRBD2 (5 bases). Trimming removed 0 bases at V and 6 bases at J, with 12 bases between. The CDR3 consists of 14 residues. Germline V CDR1 and CDR2: SGHAT, FQNNGV. The CDR3 bases are TGTGCCAGCAGCTTAGAAGGTAGCGCAGGCGAGCAGTACTTC. Translating gives CASSLEGSAGEQYF.

Ten or more counts support this clonotype. The CDR3 sequence: CASTGGPLPSYNEQFF. DNA of the CDR3: TGTGCCAGCACCGGCGGCCCCCTACCATCCTACAATGAGCAGTTCTTC. J is TRBJ2-1 and V is TRBV9; D gene unclear. CDR1 and CDR2 (germline): SGDLS, YYNGEE. Trimming removed 6 bases at V and 1 base at J, with 17 bases between. The CDR3 covers 16 residues.

In this sample, this clonotype turned up many times. This chain uses TRBV7-8 with TRBJ2-1; 7 bases agree with TRBD2. This CDR3 contains 17 residues. Germline V lookup: CDR1 SGHVS, CDR2 FQNEAQ. The junction had 7 bases not matched to a gene; V was cut back by 1 base and J by 1 base. In DNA, the CDR3 is TGTGCCAGCAGCTTAGATGGGTCTAGCGGATCCTACAATGAGCAGTTCTTC. This sequence encodes CASSLDGSSGSYNEQFF.

The chain joins TRBV15 to TRBJ1-3; D is perhaps TRBD1 (6 bases). The V end was cut by 2 bases, the J end by 2 bases, with 13 bases between. CDR1 LNHNV and CDR2 YYDKDF come from the germline V gene (reference sequence). The length of the CDR3 is 16 residues. The chain's CDR3 is CATSRQRTAPGNTIYF. The CDR3 DNA follows: TGTGCCACCAGCAGACAGAGGACAGCGCCTGGAAACACCATATATTTT.

This clonotype was seen ten or more times. CDR3 sequence: CASSQTGLGTEAFF. For the CDR3, the DNA is TGTGCCAGTAGTCAGACAGGGTTGGGCACTGAAGCTTTCTTT. The J gene is TRBJ1-1, the V gene TRBV19; 7 positions agree with TRBD1. With 5 bases clipped from V and 4 bases from J, the junction kept 7 bases outside the gene matches. The germline gives CDR1 LNHDA, CDR2 SQIVND (reference sequence). The CDR3 is made up of 14 amino acids.

This clonotype was counted between two and nine times. V and J are TRBV4-1 and TRBJ2-2; D unclear. The CDR3 extends over 16 amino acids. Germline V gene data show CDR1 as MGHRA and CDR2 as YSYEKL. Trimming took off 2 bases at V and 2 bases at J, with 12 bases between the two ends. CDR3 sequence reads: CASSQPRAINTGELFF. In DNA form, the CDR3 reads TGCGCCAGCAGCCAACCCCGGGCGATTAACACCGGGGAGCTGTTTTTT.

There are a few counts of this clonotype. This rearrangement joins TRBV4-1 to TRBJ2-1; 10 bases line up with TRBD1. Germline V gene sequence: CDR1 MGHRA, CDR2 YSYEKL. CDR3 length: 16 amino acids. The V segment lost 4 bases and the J segment 3 bases; nucleotides outside the gene matches: 6. The CDR3 bases are TGCGCCAGCAGCCCCCTCGGGACAGGGGACTACAATGAGCAGTTCTTC. It codes for CASSPLGTGDYNEQFF.

This clonotype was observed at least ten times. The chain has TRBV28 and TRBJ2-6; D is possibly TRBD1 (5 bases). Trimming left V 5 bases short and J 0 bases short, with 17 bases between. Germline V CDR1 and CDR2: MDHEN, SYDVKM. The CDR3 extends over 18 amino acids. CDR3 bases: TGTGCCAGCAGTCCCTTTGGGAAGGGGTTCTCTGGGGCCAACGTCCTGACTTTC. This codes for CASSPFGKGFSGANVLTF.

This clonotype was observed at least ten times. The chain couples TRBV11-3 to TRBJ1-1; tentatively, D is TRBD1 (6 bases). The CDR3 is 17 residues long. The germline V gene has CDR1 SGHNT and CDR2 YENEEA. V was clipped by 5 bases and J by 0 bases, with 19 bases between them. The CDR3 sequence is CASSPIGGHRMNTEAFF. As DNA, the CDR3 is TGTGCCAGCAGCCCCATCGGGGGCCACAGAATGAACACTGAAGCTTTCTTT. The full variable domain, its missing parts supplied by reference TRBV11-3 and TRBJ1-1, is EAGVVQSPRYKIIEKKQPVAFWCNPISGHNTLYWYLQNLGQGPELLIRYENEEAVDDSQLPKDRFSAERLKGVDSTLKIQPAELGDSAVYLCASSPIGGHRMNTEAFFGQGTRLTVV.

Only a few counts were recorded for this clonotype. V usage is TRBV7-2 and J usage is TRBJ1-2; D is ambiguous. This CDR3 has 16 amino acids. Looked up from germline, CDR1 is SGHTA and CDR2 is FQGNSA. The germline V and J ends were trimmed by 5 bases and 8 bases, with 24 bases remaining between them. CDR3 loop: CASSPPGPVFSGGYTF. CDR3 nucleotide sequence: TGTGCCAGCAGCCCCCCCGGGCCAGTATTTTCCGGGGGCTACACCTTC.

The chain recombines TRBV2 with TRBJ2-7; TRBD1 aligns across 9 bases. Looked up from germline, CDR1 is SNHLY and CDR2 is FYNNEI. Trimming cost V 3 bases and J 1 base; bases outside gene matches: 4. The CDR3 has 15 residues. In DNA, the CDR3 is TGTGCCAGCAGTGATCCTGACAGGGGGTCCTACGAGCAGTACTTC. Translating gives CASSDPDRGSYEQYF. Supplemented by reference TRBV2 and TRBJ2-7, the full variable domain reads EPEVTQTPSHQVTQMGQEVILRCVPISNHLYFYWYRQILGQKVEFLVSFYNNEISEKSEIFDDQFSVERPDGSNFTLKIRSTKLEDSAMYFCASSDPDRGSYEQYFGPGTRLTVT.

A word on this clonotype: The junction differs from germline at one of its ends, possibly a read error. V is TRBV7-7 and J is TRBJ2-1, with D possibly being TRBD2 (7 bases). The CDR3 spans 15 residues. Germline-derived CDR1 and CDR2 are SSHAT and FNYEAQ (reference sequence). For the CDR3, the DNA is TGTGCTAGCAGCGCCCTCGCGGGGGCTGACAATGAGCAGTTCTTC. Translation gives CASSALAGADNEQFF.

This clonotype occurred many times. The V gene is TRBV27, the J gene TRBJ2-7; D is uncertain. Germline V CDR1 and CDR2: MNHEY, SMNVEV (reference sequence). Between the trimmed V and J ends, which lost 5 bases and 3 bases, there was a span of 11 bases. There are 13 residues in the CDR3. The CDR3 DNA reads as TGTGCCAGCAGTGGATACGGAGACTACGAGCAGTACTTC. Encoded protein: CASSGYGDYEQYF.